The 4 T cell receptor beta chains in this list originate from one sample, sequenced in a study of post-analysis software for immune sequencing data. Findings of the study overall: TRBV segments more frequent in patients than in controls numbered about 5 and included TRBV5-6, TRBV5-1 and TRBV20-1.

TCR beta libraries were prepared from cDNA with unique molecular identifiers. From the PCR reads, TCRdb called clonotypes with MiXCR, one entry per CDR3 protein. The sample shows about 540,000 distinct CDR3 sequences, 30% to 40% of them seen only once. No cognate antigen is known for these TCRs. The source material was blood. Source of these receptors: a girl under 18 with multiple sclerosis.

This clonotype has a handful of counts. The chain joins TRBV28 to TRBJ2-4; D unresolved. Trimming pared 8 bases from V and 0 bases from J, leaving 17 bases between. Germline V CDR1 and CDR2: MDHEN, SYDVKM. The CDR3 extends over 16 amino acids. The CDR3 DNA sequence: TGTGCCAGCTCCGCAAACGCGTGGGGAGCCAAAAACATTCAGTACTTC. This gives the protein CASSANAWGAKNIQYF.

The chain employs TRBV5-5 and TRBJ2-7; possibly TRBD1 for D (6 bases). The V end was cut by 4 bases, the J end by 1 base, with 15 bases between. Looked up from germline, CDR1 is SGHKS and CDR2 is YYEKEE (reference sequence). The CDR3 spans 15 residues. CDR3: CASSPAGGGSYEQYF. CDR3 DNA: TGTGCCAGCAGCCCGGCTGGGGGCGGTTCCTACGAGCAGTACTTC. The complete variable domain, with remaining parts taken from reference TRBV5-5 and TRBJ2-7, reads DAGVTQSPTHLIKTRGQQVTLRCSPISGHKSVSWYQQVLGQGPQFIFQYYEKEERGRGNFPDRFSARQFPNYSSELNVNALLLGDSALYLCASSPAGGGSYEQYFGPGTRLTVT.

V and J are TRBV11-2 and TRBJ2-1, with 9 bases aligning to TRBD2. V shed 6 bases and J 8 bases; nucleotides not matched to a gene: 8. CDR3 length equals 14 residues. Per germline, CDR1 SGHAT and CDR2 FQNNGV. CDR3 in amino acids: CASRGLARAHEQFF. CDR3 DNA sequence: TGTGCCAGCAGGGGACTAGCCCGTGCCCATGAGCAGTTCTTC. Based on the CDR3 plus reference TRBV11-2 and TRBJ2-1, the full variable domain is EAGVAQSPRYKIIEKRQSVAFWCNPISGHATLYWYQQILGQGPKLLIQFQNNGVVDDSQLPKDRFSAERLKGVDSTLKIQPAKLEDSAVYLCASRGLARAHEQFFGPGTRLTVL.

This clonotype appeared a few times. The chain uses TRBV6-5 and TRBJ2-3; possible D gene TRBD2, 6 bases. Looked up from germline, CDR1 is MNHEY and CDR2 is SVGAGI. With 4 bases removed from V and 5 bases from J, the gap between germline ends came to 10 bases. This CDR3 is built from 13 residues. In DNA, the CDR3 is TGTGCCAGCAGTTCTCAGGGAGGAGATACGCAGTATTTT. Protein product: CASSSQGGDTQYF.